This T cell receptor beta chain was sequenced for a study of T cells in Graves' hyperthyroidism and ophthalmopathy. Study at large: Peripheral blood was collected at initial diagnosis, before any treatment.

Study-wide points: In validation, the model predicted ophthalmopathy. These predictions came a median roughly 6 months before onset. A 13 V-J model separated ophthalmopathy from stable hyperthyroidism.

This clonotype was counted ten times or more. Antigen: not known. Using RNA transcripts as the source, TCR beta CDR3 regions were amplified. During a first-round RT-PCR of the TCR CDR3, the HTBI primer set was used. One entry per CDR3 protein, called by TCRdb with MiXCR from the multiplex PCR reads. In the table there are hundreds of thousands of distinct CDR3 sequences, around 19% of which are singletons. V gave up 0 bases and J gave up 4 bases, with 10 bases separating them. This CDR3 is 15 amino acids long. In germline, CDR1 is MNHNY, CDR2 SVGAGI (reference sequence). Every diagnosis used clinical symptoms, serum thyroxine and TRAb, thyroid ultrasound and orbital computed tomography.

The chain employs TRBV6-6 and TRBJ1-3; weak D call: TRBD1 (5 bases). The source material was blood. This TCR was sampled from a man aged 40-55 years with Graves' hyperthyroidism. In DNA form, the CDR3 reads TGTGCCAGCAGTTACTCGAACAGGCCAGGAAACACCATATATTTT. Its protein is CASSYSNRPGNTIYF.